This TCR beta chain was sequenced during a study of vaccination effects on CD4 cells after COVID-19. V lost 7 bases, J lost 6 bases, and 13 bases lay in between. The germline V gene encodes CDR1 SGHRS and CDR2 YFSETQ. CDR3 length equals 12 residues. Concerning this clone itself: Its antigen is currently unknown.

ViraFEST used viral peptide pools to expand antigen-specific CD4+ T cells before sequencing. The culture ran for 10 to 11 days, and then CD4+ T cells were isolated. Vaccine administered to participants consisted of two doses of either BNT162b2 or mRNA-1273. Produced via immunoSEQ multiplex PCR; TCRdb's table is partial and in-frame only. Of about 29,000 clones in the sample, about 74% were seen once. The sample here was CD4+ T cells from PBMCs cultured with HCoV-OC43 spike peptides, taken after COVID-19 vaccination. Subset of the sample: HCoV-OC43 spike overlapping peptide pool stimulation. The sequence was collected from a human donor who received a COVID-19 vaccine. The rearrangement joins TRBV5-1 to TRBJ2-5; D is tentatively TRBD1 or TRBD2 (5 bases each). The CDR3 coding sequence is TGCGCCAGCCATGAGGGGCCAAAGACCCAGTACTTC. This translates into CASHEGPKTQYF.